The T cell receptor beta chain under discussion was sequenced for a study of T cell responses to AZD1222 COVID-19 vaccine. Study findings and constraints: Scientists sampled the repertoires only once the peak T cell response had passed. White British donors predominated, females outnumbered males, and clonal diversity was possibly underestimated.

Sequenced by immunoSEQ multiplex PCR; TCRdb stores in-frame clones only, minus some. The table includes more than 75,000 clones, roughly 90% detected once. V shed 8 bases and J shed 0 bases, with 8 bases lying between them. The CDR3 runs to 12 residues. Per germline, CDR1 LNHDA and CDR2 SQIVND (reference sequence). Comment on this clone: Antigen unknown.

V and J are TRBV19 and TRBJ2-7; D might be TRBD1 (5 bases). The sequenced sample was peripheral blood, obtained on day 0 of AZD1222 vaccination. This sequence was found in an adult in good health. This CDR3 reads CASGANSYEQYF. CDR3 in DNA: TGTGCCAGTGGGGCGAACTCCTACGAGCAGTACTTC. The full variable domain, completed using reference TRBV19 and TRBJ2-7, is DGGITQSPKYLFRKEGQNVTLSCEQNLNHDAMYWYRQDPGQGLRLIYYSQIVNDFQKGDIAEGYSVSREKKESFPLTVTSAQKNPTAFYLCASGANSYEQYFGPGTRLTVT.